Following are 29 T cell receptor beta chains from one sample sequenced in a study of T cell responses to AZD1222 COVID-19 vaccine. The data were produced by immunoSEQ multiplex PCR, yet TCRdb's version contains in-frame clones alone and is incomplete. Its table lists over 140,000 clones. Sequenced input: peripheral blood. These TCRs come from an adult in good health.

This chain links TRBV5-4 with TRBJ2-7, with 10 bases matching TRBD2. Germline CDR1 is SGHNT and CDR2 is YYREEE (reference sequence). The CDR3 is 17 amino acids. The junction had 12 bases not matched to a gene; V was cut back by 4 bases and J by 2 bases. This chain's CDR3 is CASSRWGASGGPYEQYF. The CDR3 nucleotides read TGTGCCAGCAGCCGGTGGGGGGCTAGCGGGGGCCCCTACGAGCAGTACTTC.

V and J are TRBV7-2 and TRBJ2-3, with D unclear. The germline V gene encodes CDR1 SGHTA and CDR2 FQGNSA. V lost 0 bases, J lost 2 bases, and 12 bases lay in between. This CDR3 has 16 amino acids. The CDR3 protein is CASSLARGGATDTQYF. CDR3 in DNA: TGTGCCAGCAGCTTAGCCCGTGGCGGAGCCACAGATACGCAGTATTTT.

V usage is TRBV27 and J usage is TRBJ1-6; TRBD1 aligns across 7 bases. Germline V CDR1 and CDR2: MNHEY, SMNVEV (reference sequence). This CDR3 contains 14 residues. V shed 4 bases and J 8 bases; nucleotides not matched to a gene: 5. CDR3 sequence (DNA): TGTGCCAGCAGTTACAGGGGTAGGGATTCACCCCTCCACTTT. It specifies CASSYRGRDSPLHF.

This sequence joins TRBV7-8 and TRBJ2-7, with 8 bases that match TRBD2. Germline V CDR1 and CDR2: SGHVS, FQNEAQ. With 5 bases clipped from V and 1 base from J, the junction kept 7 bases outside the gene matches. The CDR3 contains 15 residues. The CDR3 DNA reads TGTGCCAGCAGCCCGGGTCGCGGGGGGTCCTACGAGCAGTACTTC. Its translation is CASSPGRGGSYEQYF.

The V and J genes are TRBV7-8 and TRBJ1-5, with D tentatively TRBD1 (5 bases). CDR1 is SGHVS and CDR2 is FQNEAQ in the germline V gene. This CDR3 region has 15 residues. Trimming left V 5 bases short and J 7 bases short, with 18 bases between. CDR3 DNA sequence: TGTGCCAGCAGCCCCGGGGGGTCCCGAATCCAGCCCCAGCATTTT. This translates into CASSPGGSRIQPQHF.

This sequence joins TRBV19 and TRBJ2-7; possibly TRBD1 or TRBD2 for D (6 bases each). Deletions cut 0 bases from V and 3 bases from J, with 9 bases between. Germline V gene lookup returns CDR1 LNHDA and CDR2 SQIVND (reference sequence). CDR3 length equals 14 residues. CDR3 protein: CASSIEQGGYEQYF. The CDR3 bases are TGTGCCAGTAGTATAGAACAGGGAGGCTACGAGCAGTACTTC.

The J gene is TRBJ1-4, the V gene TRBV7-9; D is possibly TRBD1 (6 bases). Looked up from germline, CDR1 is SEHNR and CDR2 is FQNEAQ (reference sequence). The V gene lost 5 bases and the J gene lost 9 bases, with 13 bases spanning the gap. CDR3 length equals 13 residues. This chain's CDR3 is CASSPQGGKKLFF. CDR3 nucleotide sequence: TGTGCCAGCAGCCCTCAAGGGGGAAAAAAACTGTTTTTT.

J is TRBJ1-2 and V is TRBV20-1; D unresolved. V lost 4 bases and J 8 bases, leaving 11 bases between the germline ends. The CDR3 is 11 residues long. Germline V gives CDR1 DFQATT, CDR2 SNEGSKA (reference sequence). CDR3 bases: TGCAGTGCTACACAAGGCTACGGCTACACCTTC. Protein product: CSATQGYGYTF.

The gene calls are TRBV6-5 and TRBJ2-3; TRBD1 matches at 9 bases. This CDR3 is 15 amino acids long. Germline values: CDR1 MNHEY, CDR2 SVGAGI. After removal of 5 bases from V and 4 bases from J, the junction contained 7 bases not matched to a gene. The CDR3 DNA follows: TGTGCCAGCAGTCGAGGGACAGGGTCCCCAGATACGCAGTATTTT. Translation gives CASSRGTGSPDTQYF.

The rearrangement links TRBV6-2 or TRBV6-3 to TRBJ2-7; D gene uncertain. Germline V gene data show CDR1 as MNHEY and CDR2 as SVGEGT. Trimming took off 5 bases at V and 7 bases at J, with 9 bases between the two ends. The CDR3 is 11 amino acids. CDR3 protein: CASSHTWEQYF. CDR3 in DNA: TGTGCCAGCAGTCACACATGGGAGCAGTACTTC.

The chain is built from TRBV28 and TRBJ1-2; D is unclear. The CDR3 is 14 amino acids. V was shortened by 1 base and J by 3 bases, with 9 bases between the two germline ends. Germline V lookup: CDR1 MDHEN, CDR2 SYDVKM. The CDR3 DNA sequence: TGTGCCAGCAGTTTATCCCGGATTCACTATGGCTACACCTTC. It codes for CASSLSRIHYGYTF.

The V call is TRBV3-1 (or the pseudogene TRBV3-2), the J call TRBJ2-1; possible D gene TRBD1, 5 bases. CDR1 is LGHDT and CDR2 is YNNKEL in the germline V gene (reference sequence). V gave up 4 bases and J gave up 0 bases, with 7 bases separating them. There are 14 residues in the CDR3. In DNA form, the CDR3 reads TGTGCCAGCAGCCCCAGGGCCTCCTACAATGAGCAGTTCTTC. It specifies CASSPRASYNEQFF.

Regarding this clone: The same CDR3 can be traced to other DNA sequences in this sample. The chain is built from TRBV6-5 and TRBJ1-5; 9 bases agree with TRBD1. This CDR3 contains 14 residues. V was pared by 5 bases and J by 2 bases, with 1 base of the junction left unmatched. The V gene's germline CDR1 is MNHEY and CDR2 SVGAGI. The CDR3: CASSRTGGNQPQHF. The CDR3 region has the DNA TGTGCCAGCAGTCGGACAGGGGGCAATCAGCCCCAGCATTTT.

V usage is TRBV19 and J usage is TRBJ1-6; D is ambiguous. CDR3 length equals 17 residues. Germline V gene data show CDR1 as LNHDA and CDR2 as SQIVND (reference sequence). V was trimmed by 3 bases and J by 5 bases, leaving 17 bases between them. This CDR3 reads CASSIVHSTRDNSPLHF. The CDR3 bases are TGTGCCAGTAGTATCGTACACTCCACCCGGGATAATTCACCCCTCCACTTT.

The chain couples TRBV4-3 to TRBJ1-2, with D tentatively TRBD1 (5 bases). The V and J ends lost 0 bases and 8 bases respectively, with 16 bases between them. The CDR3 covers 15 residues. The germline CDR1 and CDR2 sequences are LGHNA and YSLEER. Here the CDR3 DNA reads TGCGCCAGCAGCCAAGACTTTGGCAGGGCAGGCGGCTACACCTTC. It codes for CASSQDFGRAGGYTF.

The J gene is TRBJ2-3, the V gene TRBV3-1 (or the pseudogene TRBV3-2); D possibly corresponds to TRBD2 (5 bases). The CDR3 runs 14 residues. Germline V gene sequence: CDR1 LGHDT, CDR2 YNNKEL (reference sequence). Trimming removed 5 bases from V and 3 bases from J, with 12 bases in between. The CDR3, as DNA: TGTGCCAGCAGCACGACCCCGGGAACAGATACGCAGTATTTT. It encodes CASSTTPGTDTQYF.

The chain joins TRBV6-2 or TRBV6-3 to TRBJ1-2; possible D gene TRBD1, 5 bases. CDR3 size: 13 residues. Between the trimmed V and J ends, which lost 5 bases and 6 bases, there was a span of 13 bases. The germline V gene encodes CDR1 MNHEY and CDR2 SVGEGT. For the CDR3, the DNA is TGTGCCAGCAGTCATAACTTCAGGGATGGCTACACCTTC. Protein: CASSHNFRDGYTF.

The chain joins TRBV19 to TRBJ1-6, with 7 bases lining up with TRBD1. CDR1 is LNHDA, CDR2 SQIVND, per germline (reference sequence). CDR3 length: 15 residues. The ends lost 6 bases at V and 0 bases at J; junction bases unmatched: 2. The CDR3 region has the DNA TGTGCCAGTAGCAGGGGGAGCTCCTATAATTCACCCCTCCACTTT. Protein: CASSRGSSYNSPLHF.

The chain combines TRBV9 with TRBJ1-6; D remains ambiguous. Germline lookup yields CDR1 SGDLS and CDR2 YYNGEE. This CDR3 is 16 amino acids long. Trimming took 0 bases from V and 8 from J, leaving 15 bases between them. CDR3 sequence (DNA): TGTGCCAGCAGCGTAGGAGGAGCAGATGGACATTCACCCCTCCACTTT. This encodes CASSVGGADGHSPLHF.

The genes are TRBV5-1 and TRBJ1-2, with D maybe TRBD1 (5 bases). V shed 0 bases and J shed 8 bases, with 17 bases lying between them. The CDR3 loop spans 15 amino acids. Germline CDR1 is SGHRS and CDR2 is YFSETQ. CDR3 in DNA: TGCGCCAGCAGCTTGGGGCAGGGTAAAGCGTGGGGCTACACCTTC. It yields the protein CASSLGQGKAWGYTF.

The chain recombines TRBV4-1 with TRBJ1-1, with 9 bases lining up with TRBD1. J gave up 6 bases and V 3 bases, and 11 bases lay outside the gene matches. The CDR3 has 16 residues. Germline values: CDR1 MGHRA, CDR2 YSYEKL. CDR3 bases: TGCGCCAGCAGCCAGCGAGAAATACAGGGGGCCGCTGAAGCTTTCTTT. As protein: CASSQREIQGAAEAFF.

The V and J genes are TRBV6-6 and TRBJ2-6, with 7 bases matching TRBD1. The ends lost 5 bases at V and 0 bases at J; junction bases unmatched: 7. CDR3 size: 17 residues. CDR1 is MNHNY and CDR2 is SVGAGI in the germline V gene (reference sequence). The chain's CDR3 is CASSPQTGNSGANVLTF. DNA of the CDR3: TGTGCCAGCAGTCCCCAGACAGGGAACTCTGGGGCCAACGTCCTGACTTTC.

V usage is TRBV11-3 and J usage is TRBJ2-7, with 8 bases aligning to TRBD1. Unmatched junction bases numbered 5, after V lost 5 bases and J lost 2 bases. Per germline, CDR1 SGHNT and CDR2 YENEEA. This CDR3 has 14 amino acids. CDR3 amino acids: CASSPGQATYEQYF. As DNA, the CDR3 is TGTGCCAGCAGCCCGGGACAGGCAACCTACGAGCAGTACTTC.

CDR3 loop: CSVEVGLATDTQYF. CDR3 coding DNA: TGCAGCGTTGAGGTAGGACTAGCGACAGATACGCAGTATTTT. This chain uses TRBV29-1 with TRBJ2-3, with 9 bases matching TRBD2. Trimming at V came to 3 bases and at J to 3 bases, leaving 4 bases not matched to a gene. The CDR3 is 14 residues long. Germline CDR1 and CDR2: SQVTM and ANQGSEA.

This chain connects TRBV4-2 to TRBJ2-1; D remains ambiguous. The V end lost 4 bases, the J end lost 9 bases, and 13 bases lay between the germline ends. CDR3 length: 13 residues. CDR1 and CDR2 (germline): LGHNA, YNFKEQ. The CDR3: CASSREQRGEQFF. Written as DNA, the CDR3 is TGTGCCAGCAGCCGGGAACAGCGCGGTGAGCAGTTCTTC.

The chain employs TRBV6-5 and TRBJ1-2; D gene ambiguous. CDR1 and CDR2 (germline): MNHEY, SVGAGI. V was pared by 6 bases and J by 3 bases, with 11 bases between. The CDR3 has 13 residues. The DNA for the CDR3 is TGTGCCAGCAGCCTCAGTGGGGACTATGGCTACACCTTC. Its protein is CASSLSGDYGYTF.

The chain carries TRBV2 and TRBJ1-1; tentatively, D is TRBD1 (6 bases). This CDR3 has 14 amino acids. The ends were cut back, 4 bases at V and 1 base at J, with 10 bases in the middle. Per the germline V gene, CDR1 is SNHLY and CDR2 is FYNNEI. The CDR3 DNA reads as TGTGCCAGCAGTGTAGGGGGTGGGAACACTGAAGCTTTCTTT. It translates to CASSVGGGNTEAFF.

The CDR3 region is CASSTVQGSGNYGYTF. CDR3 in DNA: TGTGCCAGTAGTACAGTACAGGGGTCCGGTAACTATGGCTACACCTTC. V is TRBV19 and J is TRBJ1-2, with TRBD1 matching 7 bases. CDR1 is LNHDA and CDR2 is SQIVND in the germline V gene (reference sequence). CDR3 length equals 16 residues. Losses at the gene ends were 4 bases for V and 1 base for J; bases not matched to a gene: 9.

The genes are TRBV7-9 and TRBJ2-2; D might be TRBD1 (5 bases). Germline V CDR1 and CDR2: SEHNR, FQNEAQ (reference sequence). V was clipped by 5 bases and J by 4 bases, with 14 bases between them. This CDR3 has 15 residues. The CDR3 nucleotides read TGTGCCAGCAGCGCCCGCCAGGGCGGCACCGGGGAGCTGTTTTTT. This sequence encodes CASSARQGGTGELFF.